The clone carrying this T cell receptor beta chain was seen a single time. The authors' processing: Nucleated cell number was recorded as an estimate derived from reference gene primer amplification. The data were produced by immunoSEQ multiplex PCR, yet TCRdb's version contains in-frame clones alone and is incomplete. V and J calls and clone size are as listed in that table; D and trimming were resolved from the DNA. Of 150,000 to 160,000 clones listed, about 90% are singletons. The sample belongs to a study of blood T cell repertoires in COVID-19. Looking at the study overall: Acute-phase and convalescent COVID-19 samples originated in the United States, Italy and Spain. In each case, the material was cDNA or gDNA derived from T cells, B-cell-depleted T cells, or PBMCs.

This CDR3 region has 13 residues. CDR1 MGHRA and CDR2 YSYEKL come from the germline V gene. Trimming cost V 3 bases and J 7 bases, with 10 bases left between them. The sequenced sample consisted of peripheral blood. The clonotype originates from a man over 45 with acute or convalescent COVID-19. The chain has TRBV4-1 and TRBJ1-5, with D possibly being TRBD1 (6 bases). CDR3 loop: CASSQAGDQPQHF. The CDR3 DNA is TGCGCCAGCAGCCAGGCAGGGGACCAGCCCCAGCATTTT.